The 26 T cell receptor beta chains listed next were all sequenced from one sample in a study of identifying expanded T cells in peripheral blood. The repertoire was sequenced with immunoSEQ multiplex PCR; TCRdb's copy has only in-frame clones and lacks some. This sample yields approximately 140,000 clones, of which 86% are seen a single time; 8.4% belongs to the top ten. The sequencing sample was made of blood. The receptors were sampled from a person between 18 and 75 years old in good health.

V usage is TRBV7-9 and J usage is TRBJ1-3, with D maybe TRBD1 (6 bases). Trimming removed 2 bases from V and 3 bases from J, with 17 bases in between. Germline-derived CDR1 and CDR2 are SEHNR and FQNEAQ (reference sequence). CDR3 length: 17 residues. The CDR3 DNA sequence: TGTGCCAGCAGCTTATCAACAACAGGGAGAGTTGGAAACACCATATATTTT. The encoded protein is CASSLSTTGRVGNTIYF.

The genes are TRBV6-5 and TRBJ1-5, with 7 bases fitting TRBD1. CDR1 is MNHEY and CDR2 is SVGAGI in the germline V gene. The CDR3 loop spans 14 amino acids. The ends lost 6 bases at V and 7 bases at J; junction bases unmatched: 9. The CDR3 sequence: CASSPGQVEQPQHF. The CDR3 coding sequence is TGTGCCAGCAGCCCAGGACAGGTCGAGCAGCCCCAGCATTTT.

The rearrangement uses TRBV28 and TRBJ1-2; unclear D gene. This CDR3 is 14 amino acids long. The V gene lost 5 bases and the J gene lost 7 bases, with 17 bases spanning the gap. Germline V gene sequence: CDR1 MDHEN, CDR2 SYDVKM. CDR3 DNA: TGTGCCAGCAGTGTCCCGAGGGCAGTAGGTGGCTACACCTTC. Translating it yields CASSVPRAVGGYTF.

The V and J genes are TRBV7-2 and TRBJ1-4; 7 bases are shared with TRBD1. The CDR3 has 16 amino acids. Germline CDR1 and CDR2: SGHTA and FQGNSA. V lost 1 base, J lost 4 bases, and 6 bases stayed unmatched. CDR3 in amino acids: CASSLGGGQGNEKLFF. The CDR3 bases are TGTGCCAGCAGCTTAGGAGGGGGCCAGGGTAATGAAAAACTGTTTTTT.

This chain links TRBV7-2 with TRBJ1-2, with 9 bases matching TRBD1. The CDR3 has 15 residues. CDR1 is SGHTA and CDR2 is FQGNSA in the germline V gene. The ends lost 2 bases at V and 2 bases at J; junction bases unmatched: 3. The CDR3, as DNA: TGTGCCAGCAGCTTAATGGGACAGGGAAACTATGGCTACACCTTC. Translation: CASSLMGQGNYGYTF.

Only one count was recorded for this clone. V usage is TRBV30 and J usage is TRBJ2-1; 9 bases match TRBD2. Germline CDR1 and CDR2: GTSNPN and SVGIG (reference sequence). The CDR3 totals 14 residues. With 5 bases clipped from V and 5 bases from J, the junction kept 7 bases outside the gene matches. The CDR3 is CAWALAGIHNEQFF. CDR3 in DNA: TGTGCCTGGGCGCTAGCGGGGATCCACAATGAGCAGTTCTTC.

The chain is built from TRBV27 and TRBJ2-5, with unresolved D. CDR1 MNHEY and CDR2 SMNVEV come from the germline V gene (reference sequence). Trimming left V 0 bases short and J 2 bases short, with 4 bases between. The CDR3 loop spans 13 amino acids. CDR3 DNA: TGTGCCAGCAGTTTATCCGAACAAGAGACCCAGTACTTC. It translates to CASSLSEQETQYF.

This rearrangement joins TRBV23-1 to TRBJ1-4; 7 nucleotides match TRBD1. TRBV23-1 is known as an ORF, though its function is uncertain. V lost 11 bases, J lost 10 bases, and 7 bases stayed unmatched. This CDR3 region has 11 residues. The CDR3 spells CAFRQGGKLFF. For the CDR3, the DNA is TGCGCCTTCCGACAGGGAGGAAAACTGTTTTTT.

The chain joins TRBV7-2 to TRBJ2-7, with 8 bases that match TRBD1. CDR1 is SGHTA, CDR2 FQGNSA, per germline. The CDR3 runs 12 residues. Trimming at V came to 5 bases and at J to 7 bases, leaving 4 bases not matched to a gene. The CDR3 is CASSRTGGEQYF. DNA for the CDR3: TGTGCCAGCAGCAGAACAGGGGGTGAGCAGTACTTC. Based on the CDR3 plus reference TRBV7-2 and TRBJ2-7, the full variable domain is GAGVSQSPSNKVTEKGKDVELRCDPISGHTALYWYRQSLGQGLEFLIYFQGNSAPDKSGLPSDRFSAERTGGSVSTLTIQRTQQEDSAVYLCASSRTGGEQYFGPGTRLTVT.

The genes are TRBV18 and TRBJ2-7; unclear D gene. Between the trimmed V and J ends, which lost 2 bases and 7 bases, there was a span of 9 bases. The CDR3 loop spans 12 amino acids. Germline CDR1 reads KGHSH; CDR2 reads LQKENI. The CDR3 loop reads CASSPGTGEQYF. The DNA for the CDR3 is TGTGCCAGCTCACCAGGAACCGGGGAGCAGTACTTC.

A single count supports this clone. J is TRBJ1-1 and V is TRBV6-5; D remains unclear. Trimming cost V 2 bases and J 3 bases, with 13 bases left between them. Germline V gives CDR1 MNHEY, CDR2 SVGAGI. The CDR3 covers 15 residues. The CDR3 nucleotides are TGTGCCAGCAGTTACCTCAGGACCGGAGACACTGAAGCTTTCTTT. Protein: CASSYLRTGDTEAFF.

V gene TRBV2 combines with J gene TRBJ2-2; possibly TRBD1 for D (6 bases). V was trimmed by 6 bases and J by 3 bases, leaving 11 bases between them. From germline, CDR1 is SNHLY and CDR2 FYNNEI. The CDR3 consists of 14 residues. CDR3 protein: CASRLPGDTGELFF. The CDR3 bases are TGTGCCAGCAGACTGCCAGGGGACACCGGGGAGCTGTTTTTT.

This sequence joins TRBV19 and TRBJ1-4; 8 bases map to TRBD1. The CDR3 is made up of 14 amino acids. Germline CDR1 reads LNHDA; CDR2 reads SQIVND (reference sequence). Trimming removed 2 bases from V and 6 bases from J; junction bases left unmatched: 2. CDR3: CASSITGGDEKLFF. DNA for the CDR3: TGTGCCAGTAGTATAACAGGGGGGGATGAAAAACTGTTTTTT.

Only one count was recorded for this clone. The chain combines TRBV18 with TRBJ2-1; D uncertain. There are 13 residues in the CDR3. The V gene's germline CDR1 is KGHSH and CDR2 LQKENI. V lost 2 bases, J lost 8 bases, and 10 bases lay in between. The DNA of the CDR3 is TGTGCCAGCTCACCATCAGGAATGGATGAGCAGTTCTTC. Translated: CASSPSGMDEQFF.

The chain combines TRBV19 with TRBJ2-2, with TRBD1 matching 8 bases. Germline V lookup: CDR1 LNHDA, CDR2 SQIVND (reference sequence). The CDR3 contains 14 residues. Losses at the gene ends were 7 bases for V and 4 bases for J; bases not matched to a gene: 5. The CDR3 loop reads CASKRQGFTGELFF. CDR3 DNA: TGTGCCAGTAAGAGACAGGGGTTCACCGGGGAGCTGTTTTTT.

This clone occurred a few times. The chain links TRBV7-2 to TRBJ2-7, with D uncertain. Trimming pared 1 base from V and 3 bases from J, leaving 4 bases between. The CDR3 is 12 residues long. Germline V lookup: CDR1 SGHTA, CDR2 FQGNSA. The CDR3 DNA reads TGTGCCAGCAGCTTAGTACACTACGAGCAGTACTTC. It translates to CASSLVHYEQYF.

In this sample, this clone turned up once. V and J are TRBV15 and TRBJ1-4; TRBD1 agrees at 9 bases. The trim removed 3 bases at V and 13 bases at J, leaving 9 bases unmatched. This CDR3 spans 14 amino acids. Germline V gene data show CDR1 as LNHNV and CDR2 as YYDKDF (reference sequence). CDR3 nucleotide sequence: TGTGCCACCAGCAGCGACAGGGGGGGATATAGACTGTTTTTT. Protein sequence: CATSSDRGGYRLFF.

The V gene is TRBV2, the J gene TRBJ2-4, with D perhaps being TRBD1 or TRBD2 (5 bases each). The CDR3 loop spans 13 amino acids. V gave up 4 bases and J gave up 7 bases, with 11 bases separating them. Germline lookup yields CDR1 SNHLY and CDR2 FYNNEI. DNA for the CDR3: TGTGCCAGCAGTGGACTGGGGGAGAACATTCAGTACTTC. As protein: CASSGLGENIQYF.

The rearrangement uses TRBV7-2 and TRBJ1-5; D is unresolved. CDR3 length equals 16 residues. Germline-derived CDR1 and CDR2 are SGHTA and FQGNSA. V was cut by 7 bases and J by 1 base, with 17 bases left in between. For the CDR3, the DNA is TGTGCCAGCACCACCGGGCCCGGGGTAAGCAATCAGCCCCAGCATTTT. This codes for CASTTGPGVSNQPQHF.

J is TRBJ2-1 and V is TRBV20-1; D assignment may be TRBD1 or TRBD2 (5 bases each). Trimming cost V 3 bases and J 10 bases, with 10 bases left between them. Looked up from germline, CDR1 is DFQATT and CDR2 is SNEGSKA (reference sequence). This CDR3 is built from 11 residues. In DNA form, the CDR3 reads TGCAGTGCTAGGGGACCCGGAGAGCAGTTCTTC. It codes for CSARGPGEQFF.

The chain combines TRBV4-2 with TRBJ2-7; 8 bases are a match to TRBD1. CDR3 length: 15 residues. The germline CDR1 and CDR2 sequences are LGHNA and YNFKEQ. V lost 4 bases and J lost 4; bases outside the gene matches: 9. The CDR3, as DNA: TGTGCCAGCAGCCCGACAGGGGACAGCGATTACGAGCAGTACTTC. Its translation: CASSPTGDSDYEQYF.

The genes are TRBV7-2 and TRBJ2-1; D may match TRBD1 or TRBD2 (5 bases each). The CDR3 has 14 amino acids. V shed 6 bases and J shed 5 bases, with 14 bases lying between them. CDR1 SGHTA and CDR2 FQGNSA come from the germline V gene. The CDR3 DNA sequence: TGTGCCAGCAGTCACGGGGCTGTGCACAATGAGCAGTTCTTC. Encoded protein: CASSHGAVHNEQFF.

The chain links TRBV5-4 to TRBJ2-3; no definite D call. The CDR3 has 15 amino acids. CDR1 and CDR2 from the germline V gene are SGHNT and YYREEE (reference sequence). V was shortened by 1 base and J by 0 bases, with 9 bases between the two germline ends. CDR3 DNA: TGTGCCAGCAGCTTGCTGTATCCTAGCACAGATACGCAGTATTTT. Amino acids: CASSLLYPSTDTQYF.

The sample holds many counts of this clone. The chain couples TRBV7-9 to TRBJ2-1, with D possibly called TRBD1 or TRBD2 (5 bases each). This CDR3 contains 13 residues. Looked up from germline, CDR1 is SEHNR and CDR2 is FQNEAQ (reference sequence). Trimming left V 5 bases short and J 15 bases short, with 20 bases between. CDR3 nucleotide sequence: TGTGCCAGCAGCATAGACCCGGGACCGATCCCGTTCTTC. Translating gives CASSIDPGPIPFF.

This sequence joins TRBV11-2 and TRBJ2-1; TRBD2 matches at 9 bases. V shed 5 bases, J shed 15 bases, and the junction held 14 bases outside the gene matches. This CDR3 has 14 amino acids. CDR1 is SGHAT and CDR2 is FQNNGV in the germline V gene. The CDR3, as DNA: TGTGCCAGCAGCGGCCTGGGGCTAGCGGGAAAAGTGTTCTTC. It encodes CASSGLGLAGKVFF.

This clone was counted between two and nine times. This sequence joins TRBV14 and TRBJ2-1, with D possibly being TRBD2 (5 bases). The CDR3 length is 13 residues. Germline V gives CDR1 SGHDN, CDR2 FVKESK. Trimming removed 2 bases from V and 9 bases from J, with 11 bases in between. The CDR3 nucleotides are TGTGCCAGCAGCCAACAACTAGGGAGTGAGCAGTTCTTC. Translation: CASSQQLGSEQFF.